A single sample is the source of the 20 T cell receptor beta chains below, sequenced in a study of blood T cells in healthy people across ages. Through a sample-barcoded 5' primer and a J-beta primer mix, a second PCR was run for roughly 6 to 11 cycles. TCRdb analysed the 5' RACE reads with MiXCR anew, one entry per CDR3 protein. The data show about 650,000 distinct CDR3 sequences, approximately 31% seen once. The specimen was blood. Receptors originate from a woman over 75 in good health.

This chain uses TRBV10-3 with TRBJ2-1; 8 bases align to TRBD2. Germline loops: CDR1 ENHRY, CDR2 SYGVKD. This CDR3 is built from 15 residues. After removal of 3 bases from V and 8 bases from J, the junction contained 9 bases not matched to a gene. DNA for the CDR3: TGTGCCATCAGTGAAGGGGCGGGGGGATCGCATGAGCAGTTCTTC. Translation: CAISEGAGGSHEQFF.

Regarding this clonotype: A much larger clone lies one base from this, so it may be a read error. V and J are TRBV5-6 and TRBJ1-2, with D hard to call. The CDR3 is made up of 14 amino acids. Germline CDR1 SGHDT, CDR2 YYEEEE. Trimming shortened V by 0 bases and J by 7 bases, and 13 bases separated the two germline ends. For the CDR3, the DNA is TGTGCCAGCAGCTTGGCGGCACCAAGTGGTGGCTACACCTTC. Translation gives CASSLAAPSGGYTF.

With respect to this clonotype: A much larger clonotype is one base distant, so this may be a read error. DNA of the CDR3: TGCGCCAGCAGCCAAGAGTGGACTAGTAATGAGCAGATCTTC. It encodes CASSQEWTSNEQIF. The V and J genes are TRBV4-3 and TRBJ2-1; 7 bases fit TRBD2. This CDR3 spans 14 amino acids. Germline-derived CDR1 and CDR2 are LGHNA and YSLEER.

This CDR3 is CASSQDALAGEETQYF. The CDR3 DNA follows: TGTGCCAGCAGCCAAGATGCCCTAGCGGGGGAAGAGACCCAGTACTTC. This chain uses TRBV4-2 with TRBJ2-5; 10 bases fit TRBD2. CDR1 is LGHNA and CDR2 is YNFKEQ in the germline V gene. The trim removed 0 bases at V and 3 bases at J, leaving 4 bases unmatched. This CDR3 has 16 residues.

This chain connects TRBV4-3 to TRBJ1-4; 7 bases agree with TRBD1. The V gene end was trimmed by 1 base and the J gene end by 8 bases; junction bases not matched to a gene: 4. This CDR3 has 14 residues. CDR1 and CDR2 from the germline V gene are LGHNA and YSLEER. CDR3 in amino acids: CASSQGARGEKLFF. CDR3 DNA: TGCGCCAGCAGCCAAGGGGCCAGGGGGGAAAAACTGTTTTTT.

This clonotype was seen a single time. The chain employs TRBV20-1 and TRBJ2-3, with 11 bases lining up with TRBD1. CDR1 is DFQATT, CDR2 SNEGSKA, per germline (reference sequence). This CDR3 has 15 residues. The junction had 3 bases not matched to a gene; V was cut back by 3 bases and J by 1 base. The chain's CDR3 is CSARGQGEGTDTQYF. The CDR3 coding sequence is TGCAGTGCTAGGGGACAGGGGGAAGGCACAGATACGCAGTATTTT.

This clonotype came up many times. The rearrangement uses TRBV10-3 and TRBJ1-6, with D perhaps matching TRBD1 (5 bases). CDR1 and CDR2 from the germline V gene are ENHRY and SYGVKD. Trimming took off 10 bases at V and 4 bases at J, with 17 bases between the two ends. The length of the CDR3 is 15 residues. In DNA form, the CDR3 reads TGTGCCACCAGGGACGTCTCGGGTTATAATTCACCCCTCCACTTT. Translation gives CATRDVSGYNSPLHF.

The genes are TRBV5-1 and TRBJ2-3; 12 bases agree with TRBD1. The germline V gene has CDR1 SGHRS and CDR2 YFSETQ. V gave up 5 bases and J gave up 0 bases; unmatched junction bases: 4. The CDR3 consists of 16 residues. The chain's CDR3 is CASRLGQGASTDTQYF. DNA of the CDR3: TGCGCCAGCAGACTGGGACAGGGGGCTAGCACAGATACGCAGTATTTT.

This clonotype was recorded many times. This sequence joins TRBV20-1 and TRBJ2-3; D is possibly TRBD2 (5 bases). CDR1 is DFQATT and CDR2 is SNEGSKA in the germline V gene (reference sequence). The V gene lost 3 bases and the J gene lost 3 bases, with 16 bases spanning the gap. The length of the CDR3 is 15 residues. In nucleotides, the CDR3 is TGCAGTGCTAGTGCAAGGTCCGGGGTTACAGATACGCAGTATTTT. This encodes CSASARSGVTDTQYF.

This clonotype occurred many times. The chain joins TRBV20-1 to TRBJ2-3; a possible D gene is TRBD2 (6 bases). Germline V lookup: CDR1 DFQATT, CDR2 SNEGSKA (reference sequence). The V and J ends lost 4 bases and 3 bases respectively, with 14 bases between them. The CDR3 extends over 14 amino acids. CDR3 in amino acids: CSAKPGGGTDTQYF. The CDR3 nucleotides read TGCAGTGCTAAACCTGGTGGGGGGACAGATACGCAGTATTTT.

V and J are TRBV10-3 and TRBJ1-6, with 10 bases matching TRBD1. Germline V gene lookup returns CDR1 ENHRY and CDR2 SYGVKD. After removal of 6 bases from V and 9 bases from J, the junction contained 5 bases not matched to a gene. The CDR3 has 14 amino acids. The CDR3, as DNA: TGTGCCATCAGCCCGGGACAGGGGACTTCACCCCTCCACTTT. Amino acids: CAISPGQGTSPLHF.

Ten or more counts support this clonotype. V usage is TRBV6-2 or TRBV6-3 and J usage is TRBJ1-5; D remains unclear. Germline lookup yields CDR1 MNHEY and CDR2 SVGEGT. Trimming shortened V by 6 bases and J by 2 bases, and 8 bases separated the two germline ends. The CDR3 spans 13 residues. CDR3 coding DNA: TGTGCCAGCAGCAGAGGAGGCAATCAGCCCCAGCATTTT. As protein: CASSRGGNQPQHF.

Notes on this clonotype: A read error is possible here, since a much larger clone lies one base away. This likely comes from a read error, as the CDR3 has no conserved phenylalanine or tryptophan at its end. The chain joins TRBV5-6 to TRBJ1-1; D not resolved. The CDR3 has 12 residues. Germline CDR1 SGHDT, CDR2 YYEEEE. V gave up 6 bases and J gave up 6 bases, with 12 bases separating them. CDR3 DNA sequence: TGTGCCAGCACCTCGGTCCGGGCTGAAGCTTTCTGT. Translating gives CASTSVRAEAFC.

The chain recombines TRBV5-4 with TRBJ2-7; 10 positions agree with TRBD2. CDR1 is SGHNT and CDR2 is YYREEE in the germline V gene (reference sequence). J gave up 5 bases and V 4 bases, and 9 bases lay outside the gene matches. The CDR3 runs 15 residues. CDR3 sequence (DNA): TGTGCCAGCAGCCGCCAAGGGACTAGCGTCAACGAGCAGTACTTC. Protein product: CASSRQGTSVNEQYF.

This clonotype was seen at least ten times. This sequence joins TRBV5-1 and TRBJ2-1; D is unclear. CDR1 SGHRS and CDR2 YFSETQ come from the germline V gene. The CDR3 length is 12 residues. Trimming stripped 1 base from V and 7 bases from J, with 6 bases between. In DNA, the CDR3 is TGCGCCAGCAGCTTGTTGCAGAATGAGCAGTTCTTC. It is translated as CASSLLQNEQFF.

V is TRBV2 and J is TRBJ2-3, with TRBD2 as a possible D gene (6 bases). From germline, CDR1 is SNHLY and CDR2 FYNNEI. The CDR3 runs 14 residues. Trimming left V 4 bases short and J 6 bases short, with 14 bases between. This CDR3 is CASSVGLLRDTQYF. The DNA for the CDR3 is TGTGCCAGCAGTGTGGGACTCTTGCGGGATACGCAGTATTTT. Full variable domain (rest looked up from reference TRBV2 and TRBJ2-3): EPEVTQTPSHQVTQMGQEVILRCVPISNHLYFYWYRQILGQKVEFLVSFYNNEISEKSEIFDDQFSVERPDGSNFTLKIRSTKLEDSAMYFCASSVGLLRDTQYFGPGTRLTVL.

This clonotype was picked up a small number of times. The chain recombines TRBV6-6 with TRBJ1-1; D may be TRBD1 (5 bases). Germline CDR1 reads MNHNY; CDR2 reads SVGAGI (reference sequence). Trimming pared 0 bases from V and 1 base from J, leaving 15 bases between. This CDR3 has 17 amino acids. The CDR3 DNA is TGTGCCAGCAGTTACTCGATTCAGGGACGGGGGAACACTGAAGCTTTCTTT. This gives the protein CASSYSIQGRGNTEAFF.

On this clonotype itself: A much bigger clone sits one base away, suggesting this may be a read error. The genes are TRBV7-9 and TRBJ2-5; unclear D gene. The CDR3 contains 15 residues. Germline V gene sequence: CDR1 SEHNR, CDR2 FQNEAQ (reference sequence). The V gene lost 1 base and the J gene lost 13 bases, with 22 bases spanning the gap. CDR3 loop: CASSLVGRDPYERYF. The CDR3 nucleotides are TGTGCCAGCAGCTTAGTAGGTCGAGACCCCTACGAGCGGTACTTC.

The V and J genes are TRBV2 and TRBJ2-1; 7 bases are shared with TRBD2. Losses at the gene ends were 5 bases for V and 4 bases for J; bases not matched to a gene: 5. Looked up from germline, CDR1 is SNHLY and CDR2 is FYNNEI. The CDR3 is 14 residues long. Here the CDR3 reads CASSPLASYNEQFF. CDR3 DNA sequence: TGTGCCAGCAGTCCACTAGCGTCATACAATGAGCAGTTCTTC.

The V gene is TRBV12-3 or TRBV12-4, the J gene TRBJ2-4; 8 positions match TRBD1. CDR3 length: 14 residues. J was trimmed by 3 bases and V by 7 bases; bases with no gene match: 5. CDR3 in DNA: TGTGCCAGCACAGGGGGCGCGGGCAAAAACATTCAGTACTTC. Its translation: CASTGGAGKNIQYF.